This T cell receptor beta chain was identified during a study of T-cell reconstitution after alpha-beta-depleted transplantation in children. Unique molecular identifiers featured in how the TCRbeta library was prepared. Each CDR3 protein is one row after TCRdb ran MiXCR on the PCR reads. The sample has approximately 100,000 distinct CDR3 sequences, more than 9% seen once. The CDR3 totals 15 residues. V lost 4 bases and J lost 0, with 12 bases in between. CDR1 and CDR2 (germline): SGHTA, FQGTGA. The TCR was taken from a human donor who donated a stem cell graft to a child with inherited bone marrow failure. This rearrangement joins TRBV7-3 to TRBJ1-1; no reliable D call. This specimen was PBMCs from the stem cell graft donor, taken from the stem cell graft. CDR3 sequence (DNA): TGTGCCAGCAGCTCCGGTGGCGGGATGAACACTGAAGCTTTCTTT. Translation: CASSSGGGMNTEAFF.